This T cell receptor (beta chain) was identified in a study of T cell changes during pregnancy in multiple sclerosis. Data came from immunoSEQ multiplex PCR; TCRdb stores just in-frame clones and leaves some out. The sample has 80,000 or so clones, about 90% seen once. The CDR3 runs to 18 residues. V gave up 0 bases and J gave up 2 bases, with 18 bases separating them. Germline V gene sequence: CDR1 SGHAT, CDR2 FQNNGV. The receptor comes from a female donor with multiple sclerosis, enrolled in a pregnancy study. The source material was peripheral blood, sampled before pregnancy. J is TRBJ2-3 and V is TRBV11-2, with D possibly TRBD2 on 5 matching bases. The CDR3 here is CASSLDSRSGGFTDTQYF. The CDR3 coding sequence is TGTGCCAGCAGCTTAGACAGTAGAAGCGGCGGTTTCACAGATACGCAGTATTTT.